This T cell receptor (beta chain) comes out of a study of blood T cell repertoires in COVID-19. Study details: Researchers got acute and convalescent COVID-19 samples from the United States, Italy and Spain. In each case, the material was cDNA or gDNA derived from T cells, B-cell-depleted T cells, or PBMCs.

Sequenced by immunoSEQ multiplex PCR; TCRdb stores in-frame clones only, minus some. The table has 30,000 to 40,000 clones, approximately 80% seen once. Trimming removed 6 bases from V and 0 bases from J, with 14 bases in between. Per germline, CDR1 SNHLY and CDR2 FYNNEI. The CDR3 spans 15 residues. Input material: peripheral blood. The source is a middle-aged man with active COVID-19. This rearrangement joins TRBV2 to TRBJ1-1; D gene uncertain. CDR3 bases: TGTGCCAGCAGACAAAACAGCCTCATGAACACTGAAGCTTTCTTT. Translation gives CASRQNSLMNTEAFF.